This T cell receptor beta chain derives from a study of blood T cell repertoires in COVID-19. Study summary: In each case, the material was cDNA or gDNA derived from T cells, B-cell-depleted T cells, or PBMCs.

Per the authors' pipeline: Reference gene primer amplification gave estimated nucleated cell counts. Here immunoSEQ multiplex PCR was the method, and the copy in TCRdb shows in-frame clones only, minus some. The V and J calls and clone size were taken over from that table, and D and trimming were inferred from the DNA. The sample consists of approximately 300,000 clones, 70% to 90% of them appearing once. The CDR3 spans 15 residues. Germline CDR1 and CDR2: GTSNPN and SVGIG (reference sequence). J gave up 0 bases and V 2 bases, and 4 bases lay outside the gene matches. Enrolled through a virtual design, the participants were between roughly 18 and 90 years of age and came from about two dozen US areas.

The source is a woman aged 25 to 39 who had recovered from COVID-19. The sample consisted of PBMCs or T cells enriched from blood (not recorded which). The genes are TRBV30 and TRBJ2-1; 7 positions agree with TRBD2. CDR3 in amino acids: CAWSNRGVSYNEQFF. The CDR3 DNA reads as TGTGCCTGGAGTAATCGGGGGGTCTCCTACAATGAGCAGTTCTTC.